This T cell receptor beta chain originates from a study of CD8+CD57+ T cells in acquired aplastic anemia. Study conclusions and caveats: CD8+ Simpson's diversity in patients was not significantly different from that in controls.

The template used for profiling TCR beta VDJ and CDR3 was genomic DNA. TCRdb re-derived calls from the reads in MiXCR, one entry per CDR3 protein. The table lists around 170,000 distinct CDR3 sequences, around 45% of them singletons, with about 9.7% in the top ten. The sequenced patients had an expansion of CD8+CD57+ cells seen by flow cytometry. The V gene end was trimmed by 2 bases and the J gene end by 12 bases; junction bases not matched to a gene: 11. Germline V gives CDR1 DFQATT, CDR2 SNEGSKA (reference sequence). This CDR3 comprises 13 residues. The table lists this clonotype with a few counts. Its antigen remains unidentified.

The TCR sequence derives from a human donor with aplastic anemia. The sequenced sample was sorted CD4+, CD8+, or CD8+CD57+ T cells (not recorded which) from PBMCs. The rearrangement joins TRBV20-1 to TRBJ2-7, with TRBD1 identical over 9 bases. The CDR3, as DNA: TGCAGTGCTAGACCTGAGGACAGGGGAAGAAGGTACTTC. It translates to CSARPEDRGRRYF.